The clone carrying this T cell receptor beta chain was seen a few times. These data originate in a study of human T cells and chemical hapten exposure. The time point: patch test 1, 2 weeks after DPC sensitization. Treatment reported: therapeutic diphenylcyclopropenone sensitization with weekly scalp DPC. TCRdb re-called the RACE reads with MiXCR, one entry per CDR3 protein. Among roughly 200,000 distinct CDR3 sequences listed, 20% to 25% were seen once. The CDR3 has 17 residues. Trimming took off 0 bases at V and 0 bases at J, with 16 bases between the two ends. Germline V gives CDR1 SGHRS, CDR2 YFSETQ.

Sample: whole blood, taken in connection with sensitization to the hapten diphenylcyclopropenone (DPC). The sequence derives from a woman in her fifties or sixties with alopecia areata. Some clones in this sample may be carry-over from other donors' samples. This chain connects TRBV5-1 to TRBJ2-7, with D perhaps TRBD1 (6 bases). CDR3 residues: CASSLVGQGLSSYEQYF. CDR3 sequence (DNA): TGCGCCAGCAGCTTGGTCGGGCAGGGGCTAAGCTCCTACGAGCAGTACTTC.